This entry features one TCR beta chain sequence. As yet, its antigen is unknown. Sequencing used immunoSEQ multiplex PCR; TCRdb keeps in-frame clones, though not all of them. This sample carries 1.5 million to 2.5 million clones, roughly 94% of them seen once, and the ten largest clones take around 1%. This sample is part of a study of shared clonotypes between healthy human individuals. The overall study: Three plates each covered CD4 naive and memory; CD8 naive two, CD8 memory one. Findings of the study overall: Naive subsets, compared against memory subsets, generally had larger estimated richness values. The authors sampled blood alone, and tissue repertoires likely differ. Approximately 5.1% was the fraction of naive CD4 clonotypes found shared across four donors.

Terminally differentiated effector memory CD45RA+ cells were excluded from the naive CD8 cells, which were CD45RO-negative and positively selected for CCR7. Germline loops: CDR1 SGHVS, CDR2 FNYEAQ. This CDR3 contains 15 residues. V lost 8 bases and J 1 base, leaving 18 bases between the germline ends. The chain is built from TRBV7-6 and TRBJ2-7; D might be TRBD1 (5 bases). The sample was naive CD8+ T cells sorted from blood. This TCR was sampled from a man between 18 and 29 years old in good health. The DNA for the CDR3 is TGTGCCAGCGGTGTGGGGCAGGGTGGGTCCTACGAGCAGTACTTC. Translating gives CASGVGQGGSYEQYF. Together with reference TRBV7-6 and TRBJ2-7, the CDR3 gives the full variable domain: GAGVSQSPRYKVTKRGQDVALRCDPISGHVSLYWYRQALGQGPEFLTYFNYEAQQDKSGLPNDRFSAERPEGSISTLTIQRTEQRDSAMYRCASGVGQGGSYEQYFGPGTRLTVT.